A selection of T cell receptor beta chains follows, all from one sample in a study of cytomegalovirus exposure and HLA in healthy donors. The table came from immunoSEQ multiplex PCR; TCRdb's copy has only in-frame clones and leaves some out. This table has approximately 160,000 clones, 55% to 70% appearing once. The source material was PBMCs. These receptors were obtained from a woman aged 30 to 39 in good health and CMV-seropositive. CDR3s include the opening cysteine and the closing phenylalanine or tryptophan. A D gene is named only where the DNA matches it firmly. Only part of the rows carry a size: once, few, many, or a class if the clone is expanded.

j_gene	d_gene	v_gene	abundance	CDR3aa	CDR3nt
TRBJ1-2	-	TRBV10-2	-	CASSGSETNYGYTF	TGCGCCAGCAGTGGATCCGAGACTAACTATGGCTACACCTTC
TRBJ2-2	-	TRBV5-6	many	CASSPSLGELFF	TGTGCCAGCAGCCCTAGTCTGGGGGAGCTGTTTTTT
TRBJ1-3	TRBD1	TRBV7-9	few	CASSYPKGGQGISGNTIYF	TGTGCCAGCAGCTACCCAAAAGGGGGACAGGGTATTTCTGGAAACACCATATATTTT
TRBJ1-1	-	TRBV5-1	few	CASSPAGGSTEAFF	TGCGCCAGCAGCCCGGCCGGGGGAAGCACTGAAGCTTTCTTT
TRBJ2-3	-	TRBV13	-	CASSLNRVGTDTQYF	TGTGCCAGCAGCTTAAACAGGGTGGGCACAGATACGCAGTATTTT
TRBJ1-4	-	TRBV25-1	-	CASSDPTAFNEKLFF	TGTGCCAGCAGTGACCCGACAGCGTTTAATGAAAAACTGTTTTTT
TRBJ1-1	-	TRBV15	-	CATSRDMDRRNTEAFF	TGTGCCACCAGCAGAGATATGGACAGACGTAACACTGAAGCTTTCTTT
TRBJ2-3	-	TRBV4-1	few	CASSWGRGADTQYF	TGCGCCAGCAGCTGGGGCCGTGGAGCAGATACGCAGTATTTT
TRBJ2-7	-	TRBV5-1	-	CASSLWGPPYEQYF	TGCGCCAGCAGCTTGTGGGGCCCTCCCTACGAGCAGTACTTC
TRBJ1-1	TRBD1	TRBV16	-	CASSLRTGNTEAFF	TGTGCCAGCAGCCTCCGGACAGGGAACACTGAAGCTTTCTTT
TRBJ2-7	-	TRBV11-2	-	CASSLEWGDHYEQYF	TGTGCCAGCAGCTTAGAGTGGGGAGACCATTACGAGCAGTACTTC
TRBJ1-2	-	TRBV6-5	-	CASSELTDYGYTF	TGTGCCAGCAGTGAATTAACGGACTATGGCTACACCTTC